These 8 T cell receptor beta chains were all obtained from the same sample, sequenced in a study of control samples from healthy donors and cancer patients. Repertoires were generated with immunoSEQ multiplex PCR, while TCRdb's copy carries only in-frame clones and drops some. The sample contains about 130,000 clones, roughly 90% of which appear only once. Sequencing was performed on blood. These receptors were collected from a man aged 18 to 35 in good health.

This chain links TRBV29-1 with TRBJ1-1, with D possibly TRBD1 on 5 matching bases. Per germline, CDR1 SQVTM and CDR2 ANQGSEA. The V gene lost 3 bases and the J gene lost 8 bases, with 10 bases spanning the gap. CDR3 size: 11 residues. This CDR3 reads CSVDGGGEAFF. CDR3 nucleotide sequence: TGCAGCGTTGATGGTGGGGGAGAAGCTTTCTTT.

Here the CDR3 reads CASSEGGQPNSPLHF. The CDR3 DNA reads TGTGCCAGCAGCGAGGGGGGACAGCCTAATTCACCCCTCCACTTT. V usage is TRBV9 and J usage is TRBJ1-6; 7 bases fit TRBD1. In germline, CDR1 is SGDLS, CDR2 YYNGEE. The CDR3 is 15 residues long. J lost 6 bases, V lost 3 bases, and 6 bases had no gene match. Full variable domain (missing parts from reference TRBV9 and TRBJ1-6): DSGVTQTPKHLITATGQRVTLRCSPRSGDLSVYWYQQSLDQGLQFLIQYYNGEERAKGNILERFSAQQFPDLHSELNLSSLELGDSALYFCASSEGGQPNSPLHFGNGTRLTVT.

V gene TRBV4-2 combines with J gene TRBJ2-1; D is ambiguous. This CDR3 spans 17 amino acids. V lost 4 bases and J lost 8, with 24 bases in between. From germline, CDR1 is LGHNA and CDR2 YNFKEQ. CDR3: CASSPHQLRALGYEQFF. CDR3 nucleotide sequence: TGTGCCAGCAGCCCCCACCAACTTCGGGCCCTTGGCTATGAGCAGTTCTTC.

This sequence joins TRBV6-5 and TRBJ1-1; D unresolved. Germline CDR1 MNHEY, CDR2 SVGAGI. The CDR3 runs to 14 residues. Trimming left V 7 bases short and J 3 bases short, with 15 bases between. The CDR3 is CASNPDGSYTEAFF. The CDR3 nucleotides are TGTGCCAGCAATCCGGACGGATCGTACACTGAAGCTTTCTTT.

This chain uses TRBV15 with TRBJ2-1; the D gene is possibly TRBD1 (5 bases). The CDR3 runs to 12 residues. The germline V and J ends were trimmed by 3 bases and 10 bases, with 10 bases remaining between them. Germline CDR1 and CDR2: LNHNV and YYDKDF (reference sequence). As DNA, the CDR3 is TGTGCCACCAGCAGTCAGGGCAGCGAGCAGTTCTTC. It encodes CATSSQGSEQFF.

The chain has TRBV7-9 and TRBJ1-2; D ambiguous. This CDR3 contains 16 residues. Deletions cut 5 bases from V and 4 bases from J, with 20 bases between. Germline CDR1 SEHNR, CDR2 FQNEAQ (reference sequence). CDR3 amino acids: CASSLVVRAAIYGYTF. For the CDR3, the DNA is TGTGCCAGCAGCCTAGTGGTGAGGGCTGCCATCTATGGCTACACCTTC.

The J gene is TRBJ2-3, the V gene TRBV6-9; 12 nucleotides align to TRBD1. V shed 8 bases and J 1 base; nucleotides not matched to a gene: 13. The CDR3 consists of 18 residues. Germline V gene lookup returns CDR1 MNHGY and CDR2 SVAAGI. The CDR3 reads CASLWGTGGWGGTDTQYF. CDR3 bases: TGTGCCAGCCTTTGGGGGACAGGGGGCTGGGGGGGCACAGATACGCAGTATTTT.

The chain uses TRBV14 and TRBJ2-1, with D unresolved. The CDR3 runs 14 residues. Germline CDR1 SGHDN, CDR2 FVKESK. The V gene lost 2 bases and the J gene lost 4 bases, with 9 bases spanning the gap. CDR3 coding DNA: TGTGCCAGCAGCCAAAGCGCGGAATACAATGAGCAGTTCTTC. Amino acids: CASSQSAEYNEQFF. Full variable domain (missing parts from reference TRBV14 and TRBJ2-1): EAGVTQFPSHSVIEKGQTVTLRCDPISGHDNLYWYRRVMGKEIKFLLHFVKESKQDESGMPNNRFLAERTGGTYSTLKVQPAELEDSGVYFCASSQSAEYNEQFFGPGTRLTVL.